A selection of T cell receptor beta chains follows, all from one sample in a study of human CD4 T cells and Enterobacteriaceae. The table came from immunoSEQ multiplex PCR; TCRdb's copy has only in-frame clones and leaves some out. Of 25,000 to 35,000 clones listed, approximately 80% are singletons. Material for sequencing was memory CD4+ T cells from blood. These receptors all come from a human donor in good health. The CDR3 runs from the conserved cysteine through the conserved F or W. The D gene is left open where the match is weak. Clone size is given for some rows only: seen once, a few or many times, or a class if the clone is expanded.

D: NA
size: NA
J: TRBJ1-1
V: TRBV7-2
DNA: TGTGCCAGCAGCTTTTCTAGGGATGAAGCTTTCTTT
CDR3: CASSFSRDEAFF

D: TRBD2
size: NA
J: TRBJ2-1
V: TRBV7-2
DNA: TGTGCCAGCAGCCCCCCCGAGGGACTAGCGGGAGATCTTGAGCAGTTCTTC
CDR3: CASSPPEGLAGDLEQFF

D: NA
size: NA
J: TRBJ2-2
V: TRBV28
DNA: TGTGCCAGCAGTTACCGGGGGACAAAAAGGACCGGGGAGCTGTTTTTT
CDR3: CASSYRGTKRTGELFF

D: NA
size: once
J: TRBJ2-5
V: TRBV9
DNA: TGTGCCAGCAGCGCAAATGTAGGATCGGGGGAGACCCAGTACTTC
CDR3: CASSANVGSGETQYF

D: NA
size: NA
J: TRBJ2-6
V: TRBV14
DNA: TGTGCCAGCAGTCTTTGGGACGGAGTCTCTGGGGCCAACGTCCTGACTTTC
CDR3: CASSLWDGVSGANVLTF

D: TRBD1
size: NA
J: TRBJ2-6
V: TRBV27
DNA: TGTGCCAGCAGTTTCCTTAAAGGGACAGGGGGTTCGGGGGCCAACGTCCTGACTTTC
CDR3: CASSFLKGTGGSGANVLTF

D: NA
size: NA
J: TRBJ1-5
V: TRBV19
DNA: TGTGCCAGTAGTATAGAATCGACAACTAATCAGCCCCAGCATTTT
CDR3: CASSIESTTNQPQHF

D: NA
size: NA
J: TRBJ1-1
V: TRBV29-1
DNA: TGCAGCGTTGATACTGACAGGCGCACTGAAGCTTTCTTT
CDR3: CSVDTDRRTEAFF

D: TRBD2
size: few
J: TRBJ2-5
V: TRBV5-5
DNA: TGTGCCAGCAGCCGTAAGGGAGGGGCACAAGAGACCCAGTACTTC
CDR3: CASSRKGGAQETQYF

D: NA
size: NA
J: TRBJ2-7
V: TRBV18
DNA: TGTGCCAGCTCACCGAAACACCTTACCTACGAGCAGTACTTC
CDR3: CASSPKHLTYEQYF

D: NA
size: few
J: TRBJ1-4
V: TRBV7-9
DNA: TGTGCCAGCAGCTCAAACAGGGCAACTAATGAAAAACTGTTTTTT
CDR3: CASSSNRATNEKLFF

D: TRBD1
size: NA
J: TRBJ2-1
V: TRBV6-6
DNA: TGTGCCAGCAGTTATAGGCAGGGGGTGAACAATGAGCAGTTCTTC
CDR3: CASSYRQGVNNEQFF

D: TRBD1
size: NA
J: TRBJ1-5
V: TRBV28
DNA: TGTGCCAGCAGTTTACCCTTGACAGGGGCTCAGCCCCAGCATTTT
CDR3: CASSLPLTGAQPQHF

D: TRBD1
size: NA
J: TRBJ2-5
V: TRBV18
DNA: TGTGCCAGCTCACCGGGGACAGGGGGCCGGGAGACCCAGTACTTC
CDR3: CASSPGTGGRETQYF

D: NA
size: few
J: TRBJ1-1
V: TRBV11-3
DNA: TGTGCCAGCAGCTTAACAAGGAACACTGAAGCTTTCTTT
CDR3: CASSLTRNTEAFF

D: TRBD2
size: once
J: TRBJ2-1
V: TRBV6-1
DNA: TGTGCCAGCAGGTGGACTAGCGGGAGGGCCGACGAGCAGTTCTTC
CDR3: CASRWTSGRADEQFF

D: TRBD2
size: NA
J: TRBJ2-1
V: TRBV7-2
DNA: TGTGCCAGCAGCTTAAGCGGGAGTGACTACAATGAGCAGTTCTTC
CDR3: CASSLSGSDYNEQFF

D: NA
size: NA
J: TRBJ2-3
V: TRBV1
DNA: TGCACCAGCAGCCCTACTAGCGGGGAGGTTAGCACAGATACGCAGTATTTT
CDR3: CTSSPTSGEVSTDTQYF

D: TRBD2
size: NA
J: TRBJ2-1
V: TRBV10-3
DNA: TGTGCCATCAAGGGCGGGAGCGATGAGCAGTTCTTC
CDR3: CAIKGGSDEQFF

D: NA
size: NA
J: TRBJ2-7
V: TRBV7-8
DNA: TGTGCCAGCAGCCCCTATGGCGCGGCAGGGTCTTCCTACGAGCAGTACTTC
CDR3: CASSPYGAAGSSYEQYF

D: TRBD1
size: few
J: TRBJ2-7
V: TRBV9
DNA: TGTGCCAGCAGCGTCGGACAGGGGAGAGCCGAGCAGTACTTC
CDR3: CASSVGQGRAEQYF

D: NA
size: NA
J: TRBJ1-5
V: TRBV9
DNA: TGTGCCAGCAGCGGACACAGCTCCAATCAGCCCCAGCATTTT
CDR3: CASSGHSSNQPQHF

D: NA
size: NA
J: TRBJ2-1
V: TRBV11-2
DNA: TGTGCCAGCTCCTTTCGGGGACTGGACTACAATGAGCAGTTCTTC
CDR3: CASSFRGLDYNEQFF

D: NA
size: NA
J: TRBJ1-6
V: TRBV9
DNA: TGTGCCAGCAGCGACCGACAGACCAGCTCCTATAATTCACCCCTCCACTTT
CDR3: CASSDRQTSSYNSPLHF

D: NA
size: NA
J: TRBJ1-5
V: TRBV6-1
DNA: TGTGCCAGCAGCAATGGTCAGCCCCAGCATTTT
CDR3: CASSNGQPQHF

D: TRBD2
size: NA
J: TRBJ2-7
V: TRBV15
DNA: TGTGCCACCAGCAGAGATGTAGGAGCGGGGGGGATCTACTACGAGCAGTACTTC
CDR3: CATSRDVGAGGIYYEQYF

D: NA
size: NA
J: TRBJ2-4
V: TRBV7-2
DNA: TGTGCCAGCAGCTCCCCGGGACACGTACTAAACATTCAGTACTTC
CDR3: CASSSPGHVLNIQYF

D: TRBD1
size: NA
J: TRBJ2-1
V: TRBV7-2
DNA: TGTGCCAGCAGCACCGGACAGGCTCCCATCACAATGAAGCAGTTCTTC
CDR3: CASSTGQAPITMKQFF

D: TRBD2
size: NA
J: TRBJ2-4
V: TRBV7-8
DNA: TGTGCCAGCAGCTCCCAGCGTCTAGCGGGGGAAGGGGTAAAAAACATTCAGTACTTC
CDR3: CASSSQRLAGEGVKNIQYF

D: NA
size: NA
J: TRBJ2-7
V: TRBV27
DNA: TGTGCCAGCAGTTTAAGGGCAGGCGGTTCTTACGAGCAGTACTTC
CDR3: CASSLRAGGSYEQYF

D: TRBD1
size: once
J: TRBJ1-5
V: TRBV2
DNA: TGTGCCAGCAGTGGCGACAGGGGGATGGGTCAGCCCCAGCATTTT
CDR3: CASSGDRGMGQPQHF

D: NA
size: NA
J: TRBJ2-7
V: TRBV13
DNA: TGTGCCAGCAGCTTAGCATCGTTAGGCGAGCAGTACTTC
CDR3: CASSLASLGEQYF

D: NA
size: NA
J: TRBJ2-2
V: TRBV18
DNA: TGTGCCAGCTCACCACGGGCCGGGGAGCTGTTTTTT
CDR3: CASSPRAGELFF